Included here is one TCR beta chain sequence, with context. In the original processing: By means of reference gene primer amplification, nucleated cell counts were estimated. Profiling relied on immunoSEQ multiplex PCR, and the TCRdb table lists in-frame clones only, not all of them. V, J and clone size are taken as reported in that table, and D and trimming were inferred from the DNA itself. The table lists about 200,000 clones, 80% of them singletons, with around 6% in the top ten. The source of the sample is a study of blood T cell repertoires in COVID-19. Study-level background: Material from acute and convalescent COVID-19 was sourced from the United States, Italy and Spain.

The CDR3 loop spans 13 amino acids. CDR1 is SGHAT, CDR2 FQNNGV, per germline. V shed 8 bases and J 4 bases; nucleotides not matched to a gene: 6. The V gene is TRBV11-2, the J gene TRBJ1-2; 8 bases align to TRBD1. This TCR was sampled from a woman aged 65 to 85 with acute or convalescent COVID-19. The sample consisted of peripheral blood. The CDR3 bases are TGTGCCAGCGGCAGGGGGCGCTTCTATGGCTACACCTTC. Protein: CASGRGRFYGYTF.